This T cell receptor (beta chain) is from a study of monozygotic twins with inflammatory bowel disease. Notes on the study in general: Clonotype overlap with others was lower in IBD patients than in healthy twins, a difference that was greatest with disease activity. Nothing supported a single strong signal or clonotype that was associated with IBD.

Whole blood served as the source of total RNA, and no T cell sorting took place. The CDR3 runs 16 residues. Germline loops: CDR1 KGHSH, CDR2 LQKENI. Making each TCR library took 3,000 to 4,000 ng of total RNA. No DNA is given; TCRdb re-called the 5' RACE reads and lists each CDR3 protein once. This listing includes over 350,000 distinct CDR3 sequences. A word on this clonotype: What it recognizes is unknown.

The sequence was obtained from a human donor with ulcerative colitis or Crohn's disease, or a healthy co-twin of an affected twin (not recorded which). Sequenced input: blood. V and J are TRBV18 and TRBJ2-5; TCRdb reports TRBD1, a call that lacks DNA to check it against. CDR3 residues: CASSPTGRRVEETQYF.